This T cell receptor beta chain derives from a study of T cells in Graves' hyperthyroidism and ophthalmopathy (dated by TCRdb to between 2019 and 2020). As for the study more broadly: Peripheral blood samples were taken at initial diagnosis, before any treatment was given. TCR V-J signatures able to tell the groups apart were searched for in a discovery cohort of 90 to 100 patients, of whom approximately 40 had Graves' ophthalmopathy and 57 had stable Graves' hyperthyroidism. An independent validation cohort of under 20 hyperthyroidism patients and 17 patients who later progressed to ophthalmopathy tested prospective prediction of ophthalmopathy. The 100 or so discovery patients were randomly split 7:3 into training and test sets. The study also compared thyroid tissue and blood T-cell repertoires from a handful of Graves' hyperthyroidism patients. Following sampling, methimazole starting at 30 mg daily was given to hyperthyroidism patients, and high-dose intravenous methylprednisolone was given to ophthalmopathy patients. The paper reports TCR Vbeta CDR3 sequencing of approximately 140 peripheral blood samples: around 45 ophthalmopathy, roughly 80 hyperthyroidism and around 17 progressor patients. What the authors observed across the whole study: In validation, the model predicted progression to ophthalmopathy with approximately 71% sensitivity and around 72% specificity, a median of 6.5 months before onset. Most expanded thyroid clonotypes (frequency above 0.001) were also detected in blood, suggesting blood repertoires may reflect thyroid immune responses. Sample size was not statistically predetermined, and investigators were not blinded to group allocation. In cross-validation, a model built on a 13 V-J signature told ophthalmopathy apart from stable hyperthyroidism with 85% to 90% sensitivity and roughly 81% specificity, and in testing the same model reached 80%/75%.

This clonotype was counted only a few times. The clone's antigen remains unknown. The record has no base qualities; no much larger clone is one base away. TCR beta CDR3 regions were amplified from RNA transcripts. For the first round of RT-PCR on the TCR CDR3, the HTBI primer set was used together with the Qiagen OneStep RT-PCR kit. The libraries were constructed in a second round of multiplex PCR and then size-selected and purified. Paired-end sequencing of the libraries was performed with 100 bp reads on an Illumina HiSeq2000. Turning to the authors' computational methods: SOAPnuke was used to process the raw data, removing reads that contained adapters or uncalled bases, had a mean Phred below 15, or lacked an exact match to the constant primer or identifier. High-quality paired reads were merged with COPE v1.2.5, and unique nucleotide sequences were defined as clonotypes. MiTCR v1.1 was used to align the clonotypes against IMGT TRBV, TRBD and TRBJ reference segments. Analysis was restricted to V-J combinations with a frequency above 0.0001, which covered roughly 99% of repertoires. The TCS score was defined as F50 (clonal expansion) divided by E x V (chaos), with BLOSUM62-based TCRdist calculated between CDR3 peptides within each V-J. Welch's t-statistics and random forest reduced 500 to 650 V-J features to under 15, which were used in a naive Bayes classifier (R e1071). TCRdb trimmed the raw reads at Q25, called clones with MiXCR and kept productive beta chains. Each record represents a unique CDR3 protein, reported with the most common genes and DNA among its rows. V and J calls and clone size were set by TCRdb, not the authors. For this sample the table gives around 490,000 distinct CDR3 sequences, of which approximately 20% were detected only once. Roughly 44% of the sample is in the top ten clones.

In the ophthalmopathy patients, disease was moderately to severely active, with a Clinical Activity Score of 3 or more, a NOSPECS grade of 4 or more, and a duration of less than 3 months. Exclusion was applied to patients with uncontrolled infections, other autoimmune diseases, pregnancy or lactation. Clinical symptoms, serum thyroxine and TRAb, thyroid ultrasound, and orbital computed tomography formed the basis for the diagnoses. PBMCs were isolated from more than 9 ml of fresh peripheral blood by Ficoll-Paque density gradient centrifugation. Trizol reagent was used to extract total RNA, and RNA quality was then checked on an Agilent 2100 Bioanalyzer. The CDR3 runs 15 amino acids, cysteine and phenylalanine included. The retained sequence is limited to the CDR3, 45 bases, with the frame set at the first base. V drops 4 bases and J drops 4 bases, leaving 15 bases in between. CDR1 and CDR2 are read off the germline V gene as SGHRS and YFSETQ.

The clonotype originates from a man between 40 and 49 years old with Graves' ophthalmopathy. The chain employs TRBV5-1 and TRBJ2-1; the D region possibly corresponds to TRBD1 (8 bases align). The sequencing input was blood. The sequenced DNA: TGCGCCAGCAGCCCGGACAGGGAGGGATACAATGAGCAGTTCTTC. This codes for CASSPDREGYNEQFF.